The 4 T cell receptor beta chains below all came from one sample that was sequenced in a study of T cells in Graves' hyperthyroidism and ophthalmopathy. Amplification targeted TCR beta CDR3 regions from RNA transcripts. The HTBI primer set was used in a first-round RT-PCR of the TCR CDR3. TCRdb ran MiXCR on the multiplex PCR reads and lists one entry per CDR3 protein. The sample consists of approximately 400,000 distinct CDR3 sequences, about 15% of them appearing once. The sequencing sample was made of blood. The receptors here all came from an older woman with Graves' hyperthyroidism.

This clonotype was picked up many times. The chain couples TRBV2 to TRBJ1-2; D is uncertain. V was trimmed by 6 bases and J by 7 bases, leaving 18 bases between them. Germline lookup yields CDR1 SNHLY and CDR2 FYNNEI. The CDR3 has 14 amino acids. For the CDR3, the DNA is TGTGCCAGCAGAGGAGCGGAGGGTGTGATTGGCTACACCTTC. Translating gives CASRGAEGVIGYTF.

This clonotype was found many times. The chain recombines TRBV29-1 with TRBJ2-7; 7 bases are shared with TRBD1. This CDR3 spans 12 amino acids. Germline CDR1 and CDR2: SQVTM and ANQGSEA. J was trimmed by 6 bases and V by 3 bases; bases with no gene match: 5. CDR3 sequence: CSVEATGIEQYF. CDR3 DNA sequence: TGCAGCGTTGAGGCGACAGGGATCGAGCAGTACTTC.

This clonotype was counted ten times or more. The V call is TRBV18, the J call TRBJ1-2, with TRBD1 identical over 7 bases. The CDR3 spans 15 residues. Germline values: CDR1 KGHSH, CDR2 LQKENI. V lost 2 bases to trimming and J lost 6 bases; unmatched junction nucleotides: 9. CDR3 residues: CASSPVLQGRDGYTF. The CDR3 region has the DNA TGTGCCAGCTCACCAGTCTTACAGGGGCGGGATGGCTACACCTTC.

V usage is TRBV20-1 and J usage is TRBJ2-5, with 12 bases identical to TRBD2. Germline V gene data show CDR1 as DFQATT and CDR2 as SNEGSKA (reference sequence). The CDR3 covers 17 residues. Trimming cost V 3 bases and J 2 bases; bases outside gene matches: 10. In nucleotides, the CDR3 is TGCAGTGCTAGTCGGCTAGCGGGAGGGCCTAGACAAGAGACCCAGTACTTC. Encoded protein: CSASRLAGGPRQETQYF.